This T cell receptor beta chain emerged from a study of human T cells and chemical hapten exposure. Germline assignment: CDR1 LGHNT and CDR2 FRNRAP. The ends lost 2 bases at V and 9 bases at J; junction bases unmatched: 9. This CDR3 contains 15 residues. Documented time point: patch test 3, about 24 weeks after DPC sensitization. Noted treatment: therapeutic diphenylcyclopropenone sensitization with weekly scalp DPC. Patients had alopecia, were aged 18 to 70, and were not pregnant. Individual cDNA molecules received unique molecular identifiers in the library. In the original workflow: Samples ranged from roughly 20,000 to 700,000 TCRs, with a median of roughly 93,000. TCRdb re-called the RACE reads with MiXCR, one entry per CDR3 protein. The V and J calls and clone size come from TCRdb's table, not from the authors' own analysis. The repertoire includes 150,000 to 200,000 distinct CDR3 sequences, around 25% of them detected once, and over 2% sits in the top ten.

This clonotype was obtained from a woman aged 40 to 50 with alopecia areata. Some clones in this sample may be carry-over from other donors' samples. V is TRBV12-5 and J is TRBJ2-1, with 8 bases lining up with TRBD2. The sample in question was whole blood, obtained in connection with sensitization to the hapten diphenylcyclopropenone (DPC). CDR3 nucleotides: TGTGCTAGTGGTTTGCAGGGACTAGGCCCCGGTGAGCAGTTCTTC. Its protein is CASGLQGLGPGEQFF. Drawing the rest from reference TRBV12-5 and TRBJ2-1, the complete variable domain is DARVTQTPRHKVTEMGQEVTMRCQPILGHNTVFWYRQTMMQGLELLAYFRNRAPLDDSGMPKDRFSAEMPDATLATLKIQPSEPRDSAVYFCASGLQGLGPGEQFFGPGTRLTVL.